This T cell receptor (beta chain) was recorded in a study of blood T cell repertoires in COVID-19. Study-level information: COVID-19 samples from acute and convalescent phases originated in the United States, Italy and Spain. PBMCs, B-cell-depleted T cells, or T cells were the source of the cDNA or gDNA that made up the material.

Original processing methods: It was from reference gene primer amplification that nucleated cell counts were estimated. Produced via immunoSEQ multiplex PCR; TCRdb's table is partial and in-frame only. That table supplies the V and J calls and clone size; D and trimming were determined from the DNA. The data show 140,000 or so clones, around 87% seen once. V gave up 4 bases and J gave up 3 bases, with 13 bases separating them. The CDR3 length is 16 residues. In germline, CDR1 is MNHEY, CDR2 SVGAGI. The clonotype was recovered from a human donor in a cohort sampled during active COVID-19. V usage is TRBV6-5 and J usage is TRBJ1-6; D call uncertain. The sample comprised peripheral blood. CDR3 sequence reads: CASSSFIAVYNSPLHF. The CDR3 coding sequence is TGTGCCAGCAGTTCCTTTATAGCAGTCTATAATTCACCCCTCCACTTT.